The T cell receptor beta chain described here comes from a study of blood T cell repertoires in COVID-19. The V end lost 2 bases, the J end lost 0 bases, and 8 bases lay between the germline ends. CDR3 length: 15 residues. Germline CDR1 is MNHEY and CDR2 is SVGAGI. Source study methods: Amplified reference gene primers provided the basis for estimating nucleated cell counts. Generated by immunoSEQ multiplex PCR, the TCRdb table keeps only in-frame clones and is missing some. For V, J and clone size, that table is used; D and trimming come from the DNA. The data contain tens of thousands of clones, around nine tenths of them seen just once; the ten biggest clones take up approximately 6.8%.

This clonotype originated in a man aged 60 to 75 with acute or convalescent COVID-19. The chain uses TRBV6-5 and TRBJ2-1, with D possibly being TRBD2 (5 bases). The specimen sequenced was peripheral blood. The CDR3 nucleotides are TGTGCCAGCAGTTACAGAGAGGGCTCCTACAATGAGCAGTTCTTC. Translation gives CASSYREGSYNEQFF.